This passage covers 10 T cell receptor beta chains from one sample sequenced in a study of T cells after yellow fever vaccination. TCRdb reprocessed the 5' RACE reads with MiXCR, giving one entry per CDR3 protein. The sample carries 200,000 to 250,000 distinct CDR3 sequences, less than 8.5% recorded once. The sequencing here drew on CD4+ T cells sorted from PBMCs, taken 15 days after the yellow fever booster vaccination. These receptors were obtained from a man aged 30 to 39 who received the YFV17D yellow fever vaccine.

This clonotype was found a few times. The rearrangement links TRBV5-1 to TRBJ1-2; D gene unclear. Germline V gene sequence: CDR1 SGHRS, CDR2 YFSETQ. V lost 4 bases to trimming and J lost 2 bases, with 15 bases between them. The CDR3 has 15 residues. The CDR3 region is CASSLARAGNYGYTF. CDR3 nucleotide sequence: TGCGCCAGCAGCCTGGCTAGGGCGGGAAACTATGGCTACACCTTC.

The rearrangement links TRBV19 to TRBJ1-1; 8 bases are a match to TRBD1. J was trimmed by 0 bases and V by 7 bases; bases with no gene match: 4. The germline CDR1 and CDR2 sequences are LNHDA and SQIVND (reference sequence). The CDR3 is 14 residues long. CDR3 residues: CASNRGTMNTEAFF. CDR3 in DNA: TGTGCCAGTAACAGGGGGACGATGAACACTGAAGCTTTCTTT.

This clonotype has only a few counts. The rearrangement joins TRBV5-1 to TRBJ2-3, with D possibly TRBD2 on 5 matching bases. The germline V gene has CDR1 SGHRS and CDR2 YFSETQ. The CDR3 sequence is 16 residues long. V was clipped by 2 bases and J by 2 bases, with 15 bases between them. CDR3 DNA: TGCGCCAGCAGCTTTGAGGGTCAGCCCTACACAGATACGCAGTATTTT. This encodes CASSFEGQPYTDTQYF.

The V gene is TRBV6-1, the J gene TRBJ1-1, with TRBD1 matching over 8 bases. The CDR3 consists of 16 residues. CDR1 MNHNS and CDR2 SASEGT come from the germline V gene. Trimming cost V 8 bases and J 0 bases; bases outside gene matches: 11. The CDR3 sequence is CASGSETGAMNTEAFF. CDR3 DNA sequence: TGTGCCAGCGGCTCAGAGACAGGGGCGATGAACACTGAAGCTTTCTTT.

This clonotype was observed a handful of times. This chain connects TRBV5-4 to TRBJ2-2, with 9 bases that match TRBD2. This CDR3 has 14 amino acids. CDR1 is SGHNT and CDR2 is YYREEE in the germline V gene (reference sequence). J lost 5 bases, V lost 4 bases, and 3 bases had no gene match. CDR3: CASSPSGETGELFF. In DNA, the CDR3 is TGTGCCAGCAGCCCTAGCGGGGAGACCGGGGAGCTGTTTTTT.

This clonotype was seen a few times. The rearrangement uses TRBV6-1 and TRBJ2-3; 10 bases align to TRBD2. The J segment lost 3 bases and the V segment lost 6 bases, leaving 3 bases of the junction unmatched. The CDR3 consists of 14 residues. The germline V gene encodes CDR1 MNHNS and CDR2 SASEGT. The CDR3 protein is CASRDSGRTDTQYF. For the CDR3, the DNA is TGTGCCAGCAGGGATAGCGGGAGGACAGATACGCAGTATTTT.

This sequence joins TRBV12-3 or TRBV12-4 and TRBJ1-6; tentatively, D is TRBD1 (6 bases). The CDR3 is made up of 16 amino acids. V was shortened by 2 bases and J by 7 bases, with 15 bases between the two germline ends. The CDR3 loop reads CASSLRGGGPNSPLHF. The CDR3 DNA sequence: TGTGCCAGCAGTTTAAGGGGCGGGGGCCCAAATTCACCCCTCCACTTT.

This clonotype was seen at least ten times. This chain uses TRBV20-1 with TRBJ2-2; D is possibly TRBD1 or TRBD2 (5 bases each). CDR1 and CDR2 (germline): DFQATT, SNEGSKA (reference sequence). There are 12 residues in the CDR3. Trimming removed 4 bases at V and 15 bases at J, with 18 bases between. The CDR3 coding sequence is TGCAGTGCTAAGGGACCTGGGGGTGGGGTGTTTTTT. This gives the protein CSAKGPGGGVFF.

This clonotype occurred a few times. The chain has TRBV9 and TRBJ2-7, with unresolved D. CDR3 length: 14 amino acids. The germline V gene encodes CDR1 SGDLS and CDR2 YYNGEE. The V and J ends lost 0 bases and 2 bases respectively, with 9 bases between them. CDR3 sequence (DNA): TGTGCCAGCAGCGTAGAGGTGGTACCCTACGAGCAGTACTTC. The encoded protein is CASSVEVVPYEQYF.

The chain carries TRBV20-1 and TRBJ2-3, with 10 bases that match TRBD1. With V trimmed by 5 bases and J by 5 bases, 10 bases remained unmatched. Germline V CDR1 and CDR2: DFQATT, SNEGSKA (reference sequence). The CDR3 is 15 residues long. CDR3 protein: CSAVFDRGPLDTQYF. CDR3 nucleotides: TGCAGTGCTGTCTTTGACAGGGGGCCTTTAGATACGCAGTATTTT.